Given below is one TCR beta chain in context. These data originate in a study of T cell responses to AZD1222 COVID-19 vaccine. Here immunoSEQ multiplex PCR was the method, and the copy in TCRdb shows in-frame clones only, minus some. Of some 95,000 clones listed, 86% are singletons. This TCR was recovered from an adult in good health. The sample consisted of peripheral blood, taken on day 0 of AZD1222 vaccination.

In nucleotides, the CDR3 is TGCGCCAGCAGCTTGGATCTAGCGCCCCAGTACTTC. It specifies CASSLDLAPQYF. The chain carries TRBV5-1 and TRBJ2-5, with D perhaps matching TRBD2 (6 bases). Looked up from germline, CDR1 is SGHRS and CDR2 is YFSETQ. With 0 bases removed from V and 9 bases from J, the gap between germline ends came to 9 bases. The length of the CDR3 is 12 residues.